Sequencing of this T cell receptor (beta chain) was carried out in a study of vaccination and CD4 T cells after COVID-19. Across the whole study: Across the group, participants received two doses of either BNT162b2 or mRNA-1273 vaccine. Post-COVID samples were collected a median roughly 93 days following diagnosis, spanning 35 to 161.

An Oncomine TCR Beta short-read assay was used to sequence the DNA from cultured CD4+ T cells. TCRdb redid the calling of the PCR reads with MiXCR, one entry per CDR3 protein. This sample has about 10,000 distinct CDR3 sequences, with roughly three fifths found just once. Findings and caveats of the study: For convalescent patients, 304 of the 307 vaccine-specific clones analyzed were classified as spike mono-reactive.

Described treatment: approximately nine-day PBMC culture with coronavirus spike peptide pools or control peptides (ViraFEST assay). In the ViraFEST assay, peptide-pool expansion preceded TCR sequencing of expanded clonotypes. Turning to this clonotype: Its antigen is currently unknown. This sequence is one base from a far larger clone and is likely a read error.

The CDR3 is 13 amino acids. Germline V gene data show CDR1 as SNHLY and CDR2 as FYNNEI. The receptor's source is a human donor who had recovered from COVID-19. The chain employs TRBV2 and TRBJ2-1, with 13 bases fitting TRBD2. The J call may be faulty, since TRBJ2-7 better matches the DNA end. The specimen was CD4+ T cells from blood, cultured in vitro. The DNA for the CDR3 is TGTGCCGAGGGGGGACTAGCGGGATGGGAGCAGTACTTC. Amino acid sequence: CAEGGLAGWEQYF.